This T cell receptor beta chain is drawn from a study of T cells in Graves' hyperthyroidism and ophthalmopathy. Regarding the study as a whole: Most thyroid clonotypes expanded above 0.001 were also detected in blood.

RNA transcripts provided the source from which TCR beta CDR3 regions were amplified. Using the HTBI primer set, a first-round RT-PCR was run on the TCR CDR3. TCRdb fed the multiplex PCR reads into MiXCR, producing one record per CDR3 protein. The table has 700,000 to 850,000 distinct CDR3 sequences, about a third seen once; the top ten hold around 30%. Between the trimmed V and J ends, which lost 2 bases and 2 bases, there was a span of 6 bases. This CDR3 region has 13 residues. Germline V gene lookup returns CDR1 SGHAT and CDR2 FQNNGV. To note about this clonotype: What it recognizes is unknown.

The receptor comes from a woman aged 40-49 years with Graves' hyperthyroidism. The sample consisted of blood. The rearrangement links TRBV11-2 to TRBJ1-2, with D unclear. CDR3 DNA: TGTGCCAGCAGCTTACTTCAGAACTATGGCTACACCTTC. Amino acids: CASSLLQNYGYTF.